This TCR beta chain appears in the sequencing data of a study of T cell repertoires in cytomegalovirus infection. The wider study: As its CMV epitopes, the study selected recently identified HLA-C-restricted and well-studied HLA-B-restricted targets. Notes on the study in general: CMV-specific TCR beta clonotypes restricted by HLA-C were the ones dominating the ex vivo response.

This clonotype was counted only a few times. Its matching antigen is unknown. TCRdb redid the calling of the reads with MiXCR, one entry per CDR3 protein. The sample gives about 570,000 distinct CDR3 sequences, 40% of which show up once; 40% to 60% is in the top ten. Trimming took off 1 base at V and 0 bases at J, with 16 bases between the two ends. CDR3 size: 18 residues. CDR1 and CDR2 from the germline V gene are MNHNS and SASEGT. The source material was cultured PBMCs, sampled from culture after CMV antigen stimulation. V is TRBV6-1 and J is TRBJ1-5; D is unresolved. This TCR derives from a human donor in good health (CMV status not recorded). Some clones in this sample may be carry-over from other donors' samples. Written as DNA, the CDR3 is TGTGCCAGCAGTGAAGTCCCAGCCGGGATTTATAGCAATCAGCCCCAGCATTTT. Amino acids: CASSEVPAGIYSNQPQHF.